Listed below are T cell receptor beta chains from one sample, sequenced in a study of early T cells in non-severe SARS-CoV-2 infection. Each CDR3 protein gets one entry after TCRdb re-called the 5' RACE reads with MiXCR. In the table there are 50,000 to 60,000 distinct CDR3 sequences, roughly 8% of which are singletons. Sequences were obtained from whole blood. These receptors came from an adult who was a healthcare worker with PCR-confirmed SARS-CoV-2 infection or an uninfected control (not recorded which). The CDR3 runs from the conserved cysteine through the conserved F or W. D genes are given only for firm matches. Not all rows give a size; the values are once, few, many and, for expanded clones, a class.

d_call,v_call,clone_size,j_call,cdr3_nt,cdr3_aa
TRBD2,TRBV7-6,.,TRBJ2-3,TGTGCCAGCAGCTTAGGCGCTAGCGGGAGAATAACAGATACGCAGTATTTT,CASSLGASGRITDTQYF
TRBD1,TRBV12-3/TRBV12-4,.,TRBJ1-1,TGTGCCAGCAGTCTTAGGACAGGGAACACTGAAGCTTTCTTT,CASSLRTGNTEAFF
.,TRBV13,many,TRBJ2-7,TGTGCCAGCTCCTTCGGGAGTCACTACGAGCAGTACTTC,CASSFGSHYEQYF
TRBD2,TRBV29-1,few,TRBJ2-1,TGCAGCGTTGAAAGGGGAGGGGACGCATGGAATGAGCAGTTCTTC,CSVERGGDAWNEQFF
.,TRBV20-1,many,TRBJ2-1,TGCAGTGCTAGAGATGGCAGGTCGTCCTACAATGAGCAGTTCTTC,CSARDGRSSYNEQFF
.,TRBV18,few,TRBJ1-5,TGTGCCAGCTCACCTTTCAGACCCCAGACCGGACAGCCCCAGCATTTT,CASSPFRPQTGQPQHF
.,TRBV4-2,many,TRBJ2-3,TGTGCCAGCACCTGGGCTAAAGATCAGACGGATACGCAGTATTTT,CASTWAKDQTDTQYF
.,TRBV7-9,many,TRBJ1-4,TGTGCCAGCAGCTTAGGGAGGGGGGACTTTAATGAAAAACTGTTTTTT,CASSLGRGDFNEKLFF
.,TRBV4-2,many,TRBJ2-3,TGTGCCAGCAGCCCAAAGATACAGGCTAGCACAGATACGCAGTATTTT,CASSPKIQASTDTQYF
TRBD2,TRBV7-9,.,TRBJ2-2,TGTGCCAGCAGTTTTACGACTAGCGCCTCGAACACCGGGGAGCTGTTTTTT,CASSFTTSASNTGELFF
.,TRBV28,many,TRBJ1-4,TGTGCCAGCTATGGCAAGACTTGGGAAAAACTGTTTTTT,CASYGKTWEKLFF
.,TRBV7-7,many,TRBJ2-3,TGTGCCAGCGGTCCGGGGACAGATACGCAGTATTTT,CASGPGTDTQYF
TRBD2,TRBV20-1,many,TRBJ2-3,TGCAGTGCTAGAGATAGTCACGTAGCGGGCTGGGATGATACGCAGTATTTT,CSARDSHVAGWDDTQYF
TRBD1,TRBV6-5,.,TRBJ2-7,TGTGCCAGCAGTCGGGACCACAGGGGGCCGTACGAGCAGTACTTC,CASSRDHRGPYEQYF
.,TRBV12-3/TRBV12-4,many,TRBJ2-7,TGTGCCAGCAGTCCCGAAGCGCTCTCCTACGAGCAGTACTTC,CASSPEALSYEQYF
.,TRBV23-1,many,TRBJ1-5,TGCGCCAGCAGTCGGTGGGGGTTTCTTTATCAGCCCCAGCATTTT,CASSRWGFLYQPQHF
TRBD2,TRBV9,many,TRBJ2-5,TGTGCCAGCAGCGTAGGGCTAGCGGGAGTTCGGGCCCAAGAGACCCAGTACTTC,CASSVGLAGVRAQETQYF